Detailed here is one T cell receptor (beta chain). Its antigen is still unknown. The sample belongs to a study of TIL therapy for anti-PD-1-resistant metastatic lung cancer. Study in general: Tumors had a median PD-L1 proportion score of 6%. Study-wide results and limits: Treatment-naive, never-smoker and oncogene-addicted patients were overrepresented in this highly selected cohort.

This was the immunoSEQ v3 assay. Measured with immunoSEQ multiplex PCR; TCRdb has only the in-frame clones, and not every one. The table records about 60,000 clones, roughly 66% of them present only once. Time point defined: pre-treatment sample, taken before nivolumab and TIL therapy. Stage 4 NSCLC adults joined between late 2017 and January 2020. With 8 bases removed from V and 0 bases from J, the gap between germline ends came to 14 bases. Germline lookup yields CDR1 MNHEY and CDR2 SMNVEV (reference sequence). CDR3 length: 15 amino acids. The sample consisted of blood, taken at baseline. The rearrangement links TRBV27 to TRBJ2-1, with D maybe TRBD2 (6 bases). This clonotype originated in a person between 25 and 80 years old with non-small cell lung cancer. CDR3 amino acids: CASGTFRSSYNEQFF. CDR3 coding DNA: TGTGCCAGCGGGACTTTCAGGAGCTCCTACAATGAGCAGTTCTTC.